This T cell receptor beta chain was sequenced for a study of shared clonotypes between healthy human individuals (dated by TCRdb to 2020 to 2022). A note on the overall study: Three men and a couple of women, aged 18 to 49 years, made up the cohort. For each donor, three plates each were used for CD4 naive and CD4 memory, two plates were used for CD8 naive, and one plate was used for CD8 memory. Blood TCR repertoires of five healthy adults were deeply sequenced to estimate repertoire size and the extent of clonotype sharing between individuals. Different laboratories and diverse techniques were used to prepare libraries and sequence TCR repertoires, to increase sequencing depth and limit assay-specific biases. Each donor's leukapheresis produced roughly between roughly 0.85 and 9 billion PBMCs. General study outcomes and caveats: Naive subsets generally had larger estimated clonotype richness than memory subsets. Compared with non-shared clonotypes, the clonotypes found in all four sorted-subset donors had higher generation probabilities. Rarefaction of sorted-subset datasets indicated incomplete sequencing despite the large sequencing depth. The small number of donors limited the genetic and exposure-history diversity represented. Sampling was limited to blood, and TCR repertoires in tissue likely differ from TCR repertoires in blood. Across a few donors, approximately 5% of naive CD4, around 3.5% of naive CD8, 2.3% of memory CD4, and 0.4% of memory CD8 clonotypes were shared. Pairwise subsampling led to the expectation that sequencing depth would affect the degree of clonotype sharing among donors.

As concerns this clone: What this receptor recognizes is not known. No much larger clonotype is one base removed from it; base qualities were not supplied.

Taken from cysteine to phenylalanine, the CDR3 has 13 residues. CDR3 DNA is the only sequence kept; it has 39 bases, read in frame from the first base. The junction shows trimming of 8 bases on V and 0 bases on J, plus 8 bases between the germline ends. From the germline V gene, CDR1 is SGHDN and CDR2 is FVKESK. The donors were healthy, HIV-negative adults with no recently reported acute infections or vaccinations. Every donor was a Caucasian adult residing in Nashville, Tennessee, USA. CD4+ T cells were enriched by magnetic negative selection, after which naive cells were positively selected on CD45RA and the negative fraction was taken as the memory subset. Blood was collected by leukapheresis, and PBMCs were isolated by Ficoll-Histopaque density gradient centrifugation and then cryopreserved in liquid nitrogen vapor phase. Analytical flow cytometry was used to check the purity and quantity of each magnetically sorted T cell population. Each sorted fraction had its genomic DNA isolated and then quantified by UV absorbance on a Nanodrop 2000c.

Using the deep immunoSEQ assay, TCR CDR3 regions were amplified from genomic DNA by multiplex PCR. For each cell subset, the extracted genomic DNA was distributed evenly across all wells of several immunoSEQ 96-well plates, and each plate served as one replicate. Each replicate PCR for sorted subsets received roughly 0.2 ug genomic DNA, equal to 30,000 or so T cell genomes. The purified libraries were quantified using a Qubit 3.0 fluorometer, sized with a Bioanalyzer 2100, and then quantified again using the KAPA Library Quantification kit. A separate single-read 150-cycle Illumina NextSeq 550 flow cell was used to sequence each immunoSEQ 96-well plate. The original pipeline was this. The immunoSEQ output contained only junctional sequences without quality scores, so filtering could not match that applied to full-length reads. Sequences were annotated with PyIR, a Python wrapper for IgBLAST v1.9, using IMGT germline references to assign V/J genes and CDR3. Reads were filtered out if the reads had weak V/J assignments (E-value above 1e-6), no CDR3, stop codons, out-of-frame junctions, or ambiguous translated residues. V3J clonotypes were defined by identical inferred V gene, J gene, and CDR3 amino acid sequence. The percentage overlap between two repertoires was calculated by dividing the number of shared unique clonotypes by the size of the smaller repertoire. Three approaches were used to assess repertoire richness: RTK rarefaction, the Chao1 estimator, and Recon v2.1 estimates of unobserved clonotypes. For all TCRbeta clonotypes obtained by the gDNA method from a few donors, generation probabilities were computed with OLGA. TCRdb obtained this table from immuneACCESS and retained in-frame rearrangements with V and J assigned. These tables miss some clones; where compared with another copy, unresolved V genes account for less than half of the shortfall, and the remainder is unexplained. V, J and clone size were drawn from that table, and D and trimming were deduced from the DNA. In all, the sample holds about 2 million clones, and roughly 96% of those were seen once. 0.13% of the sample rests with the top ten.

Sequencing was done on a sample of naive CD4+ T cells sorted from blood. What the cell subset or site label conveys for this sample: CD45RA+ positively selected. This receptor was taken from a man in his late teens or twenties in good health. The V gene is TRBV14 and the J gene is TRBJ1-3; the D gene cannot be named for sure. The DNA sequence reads TGTGCCAGCCGCCCGAGCTCTGGAAACACCATATATTTT. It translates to CASRPSSGNTIYF. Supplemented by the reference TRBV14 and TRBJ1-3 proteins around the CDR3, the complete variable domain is EAGVTQFPSHSVIEKGQTVTLRCDPISGHDNLYWYRRVMGKEIKFLLHFVKESKQDESGMPNNRFLAERTGGTYSTLKVQPAELEDSGVYFCASRPSSGNTIYFGEGSWLTVV.